This TCR beta chain was recovered during a study of PD-1 blockade in classical Hodgkin lymphoma. Study in general: Nivolumab was given intravenously to patients at 3 mg/kg every 2 weeks. General study results and limits: Newly diagnosed patients reportedly trailed healthy donors in baseline TCR diversity.

Every single patient, without exception, relapsed after autologous stem cell transplantation, and brentuximab vedotin exposure varied. Trimming shortened V by 0 bases and J by 7 bases, and 10 bases separated the two germline ends. The CDR3 consists of 14 residues. Germline V lookup: CDR1 SEHNR, CDR2 FQNEAQ (reference sequence). Libraries were prepared by immunoSEQ multiplex PCR; TCRdb keeps only in-frame clonotypes and omits some of them. The sample records more than 90,000 clones, around 88% being singletons. To note about this clone: Its specificity is not known.

The receptor's source is a human donor with classical Hodgkin lymphoma. Sequencing was performed on peripheral blood mononuclear cells (PBMCs), taken before the second cycle of nivolumab. This rearrangement joins TRBV7-9 to TRBJ1-5; no clear D gene. The DNA for the CDR3 is TGTGCCAGCAGCTTAGCGCTTGGCGGACAGCCCCAGCATTTT. This encodes CASSLALGGQPQHF.